This TCR beta chain comes out of a study of cytomegalovirus exposure and HLA in healthy donors. The CDR3 has 14 residues. Trimming left V 7 bases short and J 2 bases short, with 12 bases between. From germline, CDR1 is MDHEN and CDR2 SYDVKM. All the people who gave samples were healthy bone marrow donors. A multiplex PCR was run with 60 Vbeta primers and 13 Jbeta primers. Method: immunoSEQ multiplex PCR; TCRdb's copy keeps in-frame clones and lacks some. The profile shows roughly 120,000 clones, 74% of them singletons. This clone has a handful of counts. This chain links TRBV28 with TRBJ1-5; D gene uncertain. Sequencing used PBMCs. This clonotype was obtained from a middle-aged man in good health and CMV-seropositive. The CDR3 coding sequence is TGTGCCAGCACCGAAGAGGGCCGCAATCAGCCCCAGCATTTT. Protein sequence: CASTEEGRNQPQHF. Supplemented by reference TRBV28 and TRBJ1-5, the full variable domain reads DVKVTQSSRYLVKRTGEKVFLECVQDMDHENMFWYRQDPGLGLRLIYFSYDVKMKEKGDIPEGYSVSREKKERFSLILESASTNQTSMYLCASTEEGRNQPQHFGDGTRLSIL.